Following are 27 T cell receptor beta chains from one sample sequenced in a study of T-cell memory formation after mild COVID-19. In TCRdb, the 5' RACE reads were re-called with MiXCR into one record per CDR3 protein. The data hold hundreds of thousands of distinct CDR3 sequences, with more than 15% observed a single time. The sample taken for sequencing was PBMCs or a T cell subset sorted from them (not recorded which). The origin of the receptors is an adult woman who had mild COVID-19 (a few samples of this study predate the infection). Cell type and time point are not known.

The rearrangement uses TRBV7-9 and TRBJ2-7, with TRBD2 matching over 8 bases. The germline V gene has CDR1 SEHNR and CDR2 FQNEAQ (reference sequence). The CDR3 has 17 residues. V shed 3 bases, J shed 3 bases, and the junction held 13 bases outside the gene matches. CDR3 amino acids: CASSLDSVVAGFYEQYF. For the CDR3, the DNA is TGTGCCAGCAGCTTGGACAGCGTTGTAGCGGGATTCTACGAGCAGTACTTC.

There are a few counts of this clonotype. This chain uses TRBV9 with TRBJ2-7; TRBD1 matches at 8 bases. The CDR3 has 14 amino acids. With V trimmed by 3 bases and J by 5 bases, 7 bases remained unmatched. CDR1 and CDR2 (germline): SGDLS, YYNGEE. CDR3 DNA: TGTGCCAGCAGCGCCCGGGACAGGCCCCACGAGCAGTACTTC. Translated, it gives CASSARDRPHEQYF.

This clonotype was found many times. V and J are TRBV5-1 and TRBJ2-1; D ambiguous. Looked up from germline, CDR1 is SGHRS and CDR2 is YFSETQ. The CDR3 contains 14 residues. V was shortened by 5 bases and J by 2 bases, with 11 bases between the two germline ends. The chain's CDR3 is CASRWAETYNEQFF. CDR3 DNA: TGCGCCAGCAGGTGGGCCGAAACCTACAATGAGCAGTTCTTC. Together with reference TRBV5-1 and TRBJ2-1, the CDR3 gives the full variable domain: KAGVTQTPRYLIKTRGQQVTLSCSPISGHRSVSWYQQTPGQGLQFLFEYFSETQRNKGNFPGRFSGRQFSNSRSEMNVSTLELGDSALYLCASRWAETYNEQFFGPGTRLTVL.

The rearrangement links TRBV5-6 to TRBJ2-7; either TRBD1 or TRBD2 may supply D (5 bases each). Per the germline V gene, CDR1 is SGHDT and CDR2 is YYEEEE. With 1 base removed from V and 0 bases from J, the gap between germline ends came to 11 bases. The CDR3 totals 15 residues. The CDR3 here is CASSLRDPDSYEQYF. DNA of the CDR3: TGTGCCAGCAGCTTGCGGGACCCGGACTCCTACGAGCAGTACTTC. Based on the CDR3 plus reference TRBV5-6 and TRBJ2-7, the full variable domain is DAGVTQSPTHLIKTRGQQVTLRCSPKSGHDTVSWYQQALGQGPQFIFQYYEEEERQRGNFPDRFSGHQFPNYSSELNVNALLLGDSALYLCASSLRDPDSYEQYFGPGTRLTVT.

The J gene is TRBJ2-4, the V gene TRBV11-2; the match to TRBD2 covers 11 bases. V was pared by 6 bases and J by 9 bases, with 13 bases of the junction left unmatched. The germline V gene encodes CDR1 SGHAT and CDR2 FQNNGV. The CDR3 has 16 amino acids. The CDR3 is CASSRILAGGGGIQYF. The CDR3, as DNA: TGTGCCAGCAGTCGTATCCTAGCGGGAGGTGGGGGCATTCAGTACTTC.

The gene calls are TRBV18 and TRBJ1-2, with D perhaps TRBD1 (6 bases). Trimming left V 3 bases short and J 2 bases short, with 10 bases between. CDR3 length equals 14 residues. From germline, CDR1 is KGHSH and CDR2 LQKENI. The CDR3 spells CASSPNRDNYGYTF. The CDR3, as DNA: TGTGCCAGCTCACCCAACAGGGACAACTATGGCTACACCTTC.

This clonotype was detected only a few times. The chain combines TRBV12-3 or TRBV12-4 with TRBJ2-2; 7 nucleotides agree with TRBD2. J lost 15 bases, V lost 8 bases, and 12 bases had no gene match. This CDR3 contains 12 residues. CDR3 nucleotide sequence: TGTGCCAGCTCCCCCTCCCTGGGGGGGGTGTTTTTT. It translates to CASSPSLGGVFF.

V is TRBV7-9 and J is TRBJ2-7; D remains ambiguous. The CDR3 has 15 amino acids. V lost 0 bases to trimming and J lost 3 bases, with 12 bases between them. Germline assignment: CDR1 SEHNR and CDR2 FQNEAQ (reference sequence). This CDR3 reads CASSLALSVGYEQYF. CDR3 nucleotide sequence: TGTGCCAGCAGCTTAGCGTTATCCGTCGGCTACGAGCAGTACTTC. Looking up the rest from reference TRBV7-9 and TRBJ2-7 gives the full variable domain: DTGVSQNPRHKITKRGQNVTFRCDPISEHNRLYWYRQTLGQGPEFLTYFQNEAQLEKSRLLSDRFSAERPKGSFSTLEIQRTEQGDSAMYLCASSLALSVGYEQYFGPGTRLTVT.

The CDR3 loop reads CASSSPKETNYGYTF. The CDR3 DNA reads as TGTGCCAGCAGCTCCCCCAAGGAGACTAACTATGGCTACACCTTC. The chain joins TRBV5-6 to TRBJ1-2; D is undetermined. The CDR3 runs to 15 residues. V was shortened by 3 bases and J by 0 bases, with 12 bases between the two germline ends. The germline V gene has CDR1 SGHDT and CDR2 YYEEEE. Full variable domain (remainder filled in from reference TRBV5-6 and TRBJ1-2): DAGVTQSPTHLIKTRGQQVTLRCSPKSGHDTVSWYQQALGQGPQFIFQYYEEEERQRGNFPDRFSGHQFPNYSSELNVNALLLGDSALYLCASSSPKETNYGYTFGSGTRLTVV.

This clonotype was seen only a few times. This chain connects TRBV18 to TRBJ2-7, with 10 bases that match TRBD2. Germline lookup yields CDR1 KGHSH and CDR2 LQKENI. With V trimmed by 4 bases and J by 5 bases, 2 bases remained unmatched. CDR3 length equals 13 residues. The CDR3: CASSRTSGHEQYF. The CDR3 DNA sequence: TGTGCCAGCTCACGGACTAGCGGCCACGAGCAGTACTTC.

The CDR3 here is CASSANPQGKSDTQYF. DNA for the CDR3: TGTGCCAGCAGCGCTAACCCACAGGGGAAGTCAGATACGCAGTATTTT. The V gene is TRBV7-3, the J gene TRBJ2-3, with 7 bases lining up with TRBD1. CDR1 is SGHTA and CDR2 is FQGTGA in the germline V gene. Trimming took 5 bases from V and 4 from J; bases not matched to a gene: 12. The CDR3 spans 16 residues. Using reference TRBV7-3 and TRBJ2-3 for the parts outside the CDR3, the full variable domain is GAGVSQTPSNKVTEKGKYVELRCDPISGHTALYWYRQSLGQGPEFLIYFQGTGAADDSGLPNDRFFAVRPEGSVSTLKIQRTERGDSAVYLCASSANPQGKSDTQYFGPGTRLTVL.

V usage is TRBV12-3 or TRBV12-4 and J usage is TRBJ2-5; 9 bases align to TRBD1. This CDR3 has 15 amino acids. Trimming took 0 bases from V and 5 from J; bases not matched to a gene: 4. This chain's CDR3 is CASSLAGTGRETQYF. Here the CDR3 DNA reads TGTGCCAGCAGTTTAGCGGGGACAGGGAGGGAGACCCAGTACTTC.

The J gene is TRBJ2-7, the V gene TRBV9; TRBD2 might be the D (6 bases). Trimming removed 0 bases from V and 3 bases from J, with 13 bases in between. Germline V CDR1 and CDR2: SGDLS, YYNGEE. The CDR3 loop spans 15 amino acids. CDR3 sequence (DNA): TGTGCCAGCAGCGTAGGGCTAGCGACGGGCTACGAGCAGTACTTC. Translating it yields CASSVGLATGYEQYF.

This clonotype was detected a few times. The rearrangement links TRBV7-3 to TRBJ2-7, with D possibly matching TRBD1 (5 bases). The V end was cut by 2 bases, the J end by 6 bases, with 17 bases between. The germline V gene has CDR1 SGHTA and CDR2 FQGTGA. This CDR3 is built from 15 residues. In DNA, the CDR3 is TGTGCCAGCAGCTTATCCAGGGAATTCGCGAGCGAGCAGTACTTC. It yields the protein CASSLSREFASEQYF.

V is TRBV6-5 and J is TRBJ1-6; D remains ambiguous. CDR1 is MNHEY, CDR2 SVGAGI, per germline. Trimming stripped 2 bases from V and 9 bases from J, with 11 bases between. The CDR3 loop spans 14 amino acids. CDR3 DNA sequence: TGTGCCAGCAGTTACGAGAGTAGTGGTTCACCCCTCCACTTT. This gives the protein CASSYESSGSPLHF.

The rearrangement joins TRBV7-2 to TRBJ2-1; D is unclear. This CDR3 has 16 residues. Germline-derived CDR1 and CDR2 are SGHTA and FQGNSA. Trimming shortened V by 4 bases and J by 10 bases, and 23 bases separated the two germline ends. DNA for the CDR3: TGTGCCAGCAGCTCCCCCATACTCGTAACACCACCGGAGCAGTTCTTC. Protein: CASSSPILVTPPEQFF.

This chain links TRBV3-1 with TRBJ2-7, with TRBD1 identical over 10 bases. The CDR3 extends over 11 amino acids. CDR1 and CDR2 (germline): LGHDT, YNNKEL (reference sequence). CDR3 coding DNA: TGTGCCAGCAGCCCCCGGGACAGGGGATGCGTC. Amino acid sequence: CASSPRDRGCV.

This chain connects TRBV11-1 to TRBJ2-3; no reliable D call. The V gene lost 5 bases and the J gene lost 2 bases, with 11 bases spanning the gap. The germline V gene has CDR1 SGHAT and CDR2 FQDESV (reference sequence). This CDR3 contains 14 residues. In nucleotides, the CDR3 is TGTGCCAGCAGCCACGAGCTTTTCACAGATACGCAGTATTTT. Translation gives CASSHELFTDTQYF.

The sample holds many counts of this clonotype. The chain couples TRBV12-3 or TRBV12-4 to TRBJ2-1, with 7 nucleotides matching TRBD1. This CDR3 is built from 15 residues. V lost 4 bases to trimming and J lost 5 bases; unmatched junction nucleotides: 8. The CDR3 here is CASSSVDRKDNEQFF. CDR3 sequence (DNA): TGTGCCAGCAGTTCCGTGGACAGGAAGGACAATGAGCAGTTCTTC.

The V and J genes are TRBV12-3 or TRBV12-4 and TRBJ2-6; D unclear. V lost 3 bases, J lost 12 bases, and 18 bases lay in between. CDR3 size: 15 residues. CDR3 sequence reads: CASSFAPGNSIVLTF. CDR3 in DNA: TGTGCCAGCAGTTTTGCCCCCGGTAATAGCATCGTCCTGACTTTC.

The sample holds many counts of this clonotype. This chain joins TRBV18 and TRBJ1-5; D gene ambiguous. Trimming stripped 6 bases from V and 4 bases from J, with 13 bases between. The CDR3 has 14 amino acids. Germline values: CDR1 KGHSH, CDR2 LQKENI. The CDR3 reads CASSDGRRNQPQHF. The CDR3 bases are TGTGCCAGCTCGGACGGACGCAGAAATCAGCCCCAGCATTTT.

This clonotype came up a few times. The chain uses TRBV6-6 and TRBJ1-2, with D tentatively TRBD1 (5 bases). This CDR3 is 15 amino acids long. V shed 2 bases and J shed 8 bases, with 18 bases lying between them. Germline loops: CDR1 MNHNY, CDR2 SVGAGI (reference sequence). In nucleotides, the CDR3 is TGTGCCAGCAGTTACACAGACCGGGACCTGACCGGCTACACCTTC. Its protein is CASSYTDRDLTGYTF.

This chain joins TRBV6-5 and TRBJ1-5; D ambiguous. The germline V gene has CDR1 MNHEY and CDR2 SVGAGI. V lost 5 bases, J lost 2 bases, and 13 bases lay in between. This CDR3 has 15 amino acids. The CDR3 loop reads CASSPRIHGNQPQHF. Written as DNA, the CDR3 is TGTGCCAGCAGTCCCAGGATTCATGGCAATCAGCCCCAGCATTTT.

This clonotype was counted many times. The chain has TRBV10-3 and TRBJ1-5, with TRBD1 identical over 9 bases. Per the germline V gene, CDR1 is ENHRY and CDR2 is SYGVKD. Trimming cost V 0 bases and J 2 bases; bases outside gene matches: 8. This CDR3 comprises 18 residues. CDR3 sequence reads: CAISESGTGRLGNQPQHF. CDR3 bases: TGTGCCATCAGTGAGTCGGGGACAGGGAGGTTGGGCAATCAGCCCCAGCATTTT.

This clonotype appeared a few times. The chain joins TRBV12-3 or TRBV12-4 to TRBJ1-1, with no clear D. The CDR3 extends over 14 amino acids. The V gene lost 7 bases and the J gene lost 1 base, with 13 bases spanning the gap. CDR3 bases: TGTGCCAGCAAGAACGGATTTCGGAACACTGAAGCTTTCTTT. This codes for CASKNGFRNTEAFF.

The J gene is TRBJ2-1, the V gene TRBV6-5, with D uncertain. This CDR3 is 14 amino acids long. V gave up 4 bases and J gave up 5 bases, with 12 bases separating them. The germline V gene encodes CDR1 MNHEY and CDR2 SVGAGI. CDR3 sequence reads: CASSFGFGDNEQFF. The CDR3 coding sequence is TGTGCCAGCAGTTTTGGTTTCGGAGACAATGAGCAGTTCTTC.

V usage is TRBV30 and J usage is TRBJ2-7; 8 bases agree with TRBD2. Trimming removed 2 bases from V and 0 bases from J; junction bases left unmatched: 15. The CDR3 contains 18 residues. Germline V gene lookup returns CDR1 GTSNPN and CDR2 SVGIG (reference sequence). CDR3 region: CAWSPPLSSGLSSYEQYF. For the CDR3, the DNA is TGTGCCTGGAGTCCTCCCTTGTCTAGCGGGTTGAGCTCCTACGAGCAGTACTTC.